The 16 T cell receptor beta chains presented below share a single source sample, sequenced in a study of Tregs in tolerant kidney transplant recipients. Recipients received nonmyeloablative bone marrow transplants from related graft donors, with transient mixed chimerism. The protocol was immunoSEQ multiplex PCR, while the TCRdb copy is restricted to in-frame clones and leaves out a portion. The specimen's table records 15,000 or so clones. Here the sequenced sample was CD4+ T cells from blood (PBMCs), taken 12 months after the transplant. The receptors derive from a human patient who received a combined kidney and bone marrow transplant. These T cells may partly come from the graft donor.

Of note for this clone: The DNA ends 3 residues before the CDR3 does, and the rest of the CDR3 is filled in from the germline J gene. V and J are TRBV29-1 and TRBJ1-5; 9 nucleotides match TRBD1. The ends lost 4 bases at V and 4 bases at J; junction bases unmatched: 2. Germline CDR1 is SQVTM and CDR2 is ANQGSEA. The CDR3 length is 13 residues. The CDR3: CSVATGGNQPQHF. CDR3 bases read: TGCAGCGTTGCGACAGGGGGAAATCAGCCC.

With regard to this clone: The read terminates 3 residues ahead of where the CDR3 ends, so the germline J gene completes it. The chain recombines TRBV11-2 with TRBJ2-7, with TRBD2 as a possible D gene (5 bases). Trimming removed 3 bases from V and 1 base from J, with 10 bases in between. CDR3 length: 14 amino acids. Germline CDR1 reads SGHAT; CDR2 reads FQNNGV. CDR3 bases read: TGTGCCAGCAGCTTTACTAGGCAGTCCTACGAG. Its protein product is CASSFTRQSYE. The CDR3 in its entirety is CASSFTRQSYEQYF.

A word on this clone: The CDR3 end is not reached by the read, which stops 3 residues before it; the germline J gene fills it in. The rearrangement links TRBV5-1 to TRBJ1-6; tentatively, D is TRBD1 (6 bases). Germline V lookup: CDR1 SGHRS, CDR2 YFSETQ. This CDR3 is built from 14 residues. Trimming pared 0 bases from V and 11 bases from J, leaving 12 bases between. The DNA read from the CDR3 is TGCGCCAGCAGCTTGGGACAGGATGTCGCACCC. Its protein product is CASSLGQDVAP. The whole CDR3 reads CASSLGQDVAPLHF.

A word on this clone: The read ends 3 residues before the CDR3 terminus; that terminus is restored from the germline J gene. The V gene is TRBV2, the J gene TRBJ1-4, with unresolved D. This CDR3 is 12 amino acids long. V lost 6 bases to trimming and J lost 8 bases, with 10 bases between them. CDR1 SNHLY and CDR2 FYNNEI come from the germline V gene. The CDR3 reads CASSYSGEKLFF. Incomplete CDR3 DNA: TGTGCCAGCAGCTACAGCGGGGAAAAA.

A note on this clone: The CDR3 end lies 3 residues beyond the end of the read and is filled in from the germline J gene. V usage is TRBV18 and J usage is TRBJ1-1, with TRBD1 matching over 7 bases. Trimming took 6 bases from V and 3 from J; bases not matched to a gene: 4. CDR3 size: 13 residues. Germline V gene sequence: CDR1 KGHSH, CDR2 LQKENI. The CDR3 protein is CASSPDRDTEAFF. Incomplete CDR3 DNA: TGTGCCAGCTCTCCCGACAGGGACACTGAA.

On this clone itself: The CDR3 goes on 3 residues after the read ends, and that part is filled in from the germline J gene. V gene TRBV2 combines with J gene TRBJ1-5; D is uncertain. Looked up from germline, CDR1 is SNHLY and CDR2 is FYNNEI. CDR3 size: 15 residues. Trimming cost V 1 base and J 1 base, with 8 bases left between them. The CDR3 loop is CASSEGALSNQPQHF. The covered CDR3 bases are TGTGCCAGCAGTGAAGGCGCCTTAAGCAATCAGCCC.

For this clone: The read falls 3 residues short of the CDR3 end, and the missing part is taken from the germline J gene. V is TRBV29-1 and J is TRBJ2-1; 7 bases fit TRBD1. The ends lost 4 bases at V and 9 bases at J; junction bases unmatched: 6. CDR3 length: 12 amino acids. The germline V gene encodes CDR1 SQVTM and CDR2 ANQGSEA. The covered CDR3 bases are TGCAGCGTTGGACAGGGATCGGGTGAG. Its protein is CSVGQGSGE. The complete CDR3 sequence is CSVGQGSGEQFF.

This clone is called medium-sized based on its frequency. One junction end disagrees with the germline gene, perhaps due to a read error. The read is 3 residues too short to cover the CDR3 end, so that end is filled in from the germline J gene. The chain combines TRBV6-1 with TRBJ1-2; D possibly corresponds to TRBD1 (6 bases). CDR1 and CDR2 (germline): MNHNS, SASEGT. This CDR3 contains 15 residues. The DNA read from the CDR3 is TGTGCCAGCAGAGAAGGGACAACTACTAACTATGGC. It specifies CASREGTTTNYG. The CDR3 reads in full as CASREGTTTNYGYTF.

Of note for this clone: Germline is not matched at one junction end, which may reflect a read error. The read comes to an end 3 residues before the CDR3 does, leaving the germline J gene to fill in the end. The chain couples TRBV4-2 to TRBJ2-3, with 9 nucleotides matching TRBD1. The CDR3 extends over 16 amino acids. The germline gives CDR1 LGHNA, CDR2 YNFKEQ. CDR3 residues: CASSPRGTGSGDTQYF. The part of the CDR3 DNA that was read is TGCGCCAGCAGCCCAAGGGGGACAGGGAGTGGGGATACG.

For this clone: The read ends 3 residues before the CDR3 terminus; that terminus is restored from the germline J gene. The V gene is TRBV18, the J gene TRBJ2-1, with 8 bases lining up with TRBD1. CDR1 and CDR2 (germline): KGHSH, LQKENI. CDR3 size: 16 residues. V trimming: 4 bases; J trimming: 4 bases; junction bases outside the gene matches: 9. The covered CDR3 bases are TGTGCCAGCTCACGGATGGGCAGGACAGGGTACAATGAG. Encoded protein: CASSRMGRTGYNE. The CDR3, in full, reads CASSRMGRTGYNEQFF.

In regard to this clone: The observed sequence ends 3 residues before the CDR3 terminus, with the missing tail filled in from the germline J gene. The V call is TRBV7-9, the J call TRBJ1-6; 9 bases line up with TRBD1. The V and J ends lost 1 base and 8 bases, in that order; junction bases with no gene match: 3. From germline, CDR1 is SEHNR and CDR2 FQNEAQ (reference sequence). The length of the CDR3 is 15 residues. The CDR3 DNA, read in part, is TGTGCCAGCAGCTTAGGGGACAGGGAAGATTCACCC. Amino acid sequence: CASSLGDREDSP. The whole CDR3 is CASSLGDREDSPLHF.

Judged by frequency, this clone is medium-sized (0.01 to 0.1%). The read finishes 3 residues shy of the CDR3 end, and the germline J gene is used to complete it. The sample has other DNA sequences that encode this CDR3 too. The J gene is TRBJ2-7, the V gene TRBV30, with 7 bases that match TRBD2. The ends lost 2 bases at V and 4 bases at J; junction bases unmatched: 5. This CDR3 is 13 amino acids long. Germline assignment: CDR1 GTSNPN and CDR2 SVGIG (reference sequence). The covered CDR3 bases are TGTGCCTGGAGTCGGGGGGATTTATACGAG. It specifies CAWSRGDLYE. The entire CDR3 protein is CAWSRGDLYEQYF.

A note on this clone: The missing CDR3 end, 3 residues past where the read stops, is filled in from the germline J gene. The chain is built from TRBV7-9 and TRBJ2-7, with 7 bases aligning to TRBD1. V was pared by 7 bases and J by 3 bases, with 9 bases of the junction left unmatched. The CDR3 is 14 residues long. CDR1 is SEHNR and CDR2 is FQNEAQ in the germline V gene (reference sequence). Partial CDR3 DNA: TGTGCCAGCACCAAACAGACAGGGAGCTACGAG. Amino acids: CASTKQTGSYE. In full, the CDR3 reads CASTKQTGSYEQYF. Together with reference TRBV7-9 and TRBJ2-7, the CDR3 gives the full variable domain: DTGVSQNPRHKITKRGQNVTFRCDPISEHNRLYWYRQTLGQGPEFLTYFQNEAQLEKSRLLSDRFSAERPKGSFSTLEIQRTEQGDSAMYLCASTKQTGSYEQYFGPGTRLTVT.

As regards this clone: The sequenced fragment ends 3 residues before the CDR3 boundary, so the rest is inferred from the germline J gene. The V call is TRBV19, the J call TRBJ2-7, with TRBD1 as a possible D gene (6 bases). The V and J ends lost 3 bases and 0 bases respectively, with 12 bases between them. The CDR3 is made up of 15 amino acids. The V gene's germline CDR1 is LNHDA and CDR2 SQIVND (reference sequence). CDR3 DNA, as far as it was read: TGTGCCAGTAGTATCTTCCAGGGGAACTCCTACGAG. Translating gives CASSIFQGNSYE. The full CDR3 reads CASSIFQGNSYEQYF.

With regard to this clone: Coverage ceases 3 residues before the CDR3 finishes, and the germline J gene fills in the end. The rearrangement links TRBV7-2 to TRBJ2-7; unclear D gene. The CDR3 has 14 amino acids. Trimming stripped 5 bases from V and 3 bases from J, with 14 bases between. CDR1 is SGHTA and CDR2 is FQGNSA in the germline V gene. CDR3 sequence reads: CASSPLSGIYEQYF. The sequenced CDR3 bases are TGTGCCAGCAGCCCTCTCTCAGGAATCTACGAG.

Points on this clone: The read ends 3 residues early relative to the CDR3; the germline J gene fills the gap. The chain recombines TRBV18 with TRBJ1-1; 7 positions agree with TRBD1. CDR1 is KGHSH and CDR2 is LQKENI in the germline V gene. The ends lost 2 bases at V and 7 bases at J; junction bases unmatched: 7. The CDR3 consists of 14 residues. Partial CDR3 DNA: TGTGCCAGCTCACCAGGGGACAGTAGGCATGAA. This translates into CASSPGDSRHE. The CDR3, in full, reads CASSPGDSRHEAFF.